This T cell receptor beta chain derives from a study of HIV-infected patients and healthy controls. Points from the study as a whole: The diversity differences were not explained by slight age and sex differences between study cohorts. Significant mean usage differences between HIV-infected patients and controls involved eight alpha and eight beta V genes.

Alpha and beta constant-region primers primed reverse transcription of about 470 ng RNA. Separate chain-specific third strand synthesis with multiplexing indices produced the alpha and beta libraries. A 12-nucleotide barcode per molecule came from two concatenated random hexamers added pre-amplification. Each CDR3 protein is one row after TCRdb ran MiXCR on the 5' RACE reads. The data hold 15,000 to 20,000 distinct CDR3 sequences, with around a tenth observed a single time. Trimming took 7 bases from V and 7 from J; bases not matched to a gene: 4. The CDR3 length is 11 residues. Germline V gene lookup returns CDR1 SQVTM and CDR2 ANQGSEA. About this clonotype: What it recognizes is unknown.

Whole blood was used without fractionation, so all unsorted peripheral T cells were included. The receptor's source is an adult in good health. The rearrangement links TRBV29-1 to TRBJ2-1, with 7 bases lining up with TRBD1. The sequenced material came from blood. DNA of the CDR3: TGCAGCGCCTTACAGGGGAATGAGCAGTTCTTC. Translating gives CSALQGNEQFF.